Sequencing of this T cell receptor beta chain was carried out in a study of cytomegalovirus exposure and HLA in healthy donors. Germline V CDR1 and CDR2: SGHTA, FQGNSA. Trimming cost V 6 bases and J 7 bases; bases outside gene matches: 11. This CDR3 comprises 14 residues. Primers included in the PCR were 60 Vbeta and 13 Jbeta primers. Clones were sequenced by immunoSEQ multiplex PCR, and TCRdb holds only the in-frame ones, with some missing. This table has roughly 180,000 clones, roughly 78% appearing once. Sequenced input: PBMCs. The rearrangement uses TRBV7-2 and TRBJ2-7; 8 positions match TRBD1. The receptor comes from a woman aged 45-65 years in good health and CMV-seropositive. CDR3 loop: CASRPRTGPAEQYF. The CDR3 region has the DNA TGTGCCAGCAGACCCCGGACAGGGCCCGCAGAGCAGTACTTC.